Here is one T cell receptor beta chain with its context. This sample is part of a study of blood T cell repertoires in COVID-19. Study details: Sites across the United States, Italy and Spain contributed samples from acute and convalescent COVID-19. In each case, the material was cDNA or gDNA derived from T cells, B-cell-depleted T cells, or PBMCs.

Germline V gene data show CDR1 as SGHRS and CDR2 as YFSETQ. J lost 4 bases, V lost 3 bases, and 2 bases had no gene match. CDR3 length equals 15 residues. In the original processing: Estimates of nucleated cell counts were drawn from the amplification of reference gene primers. The protocol was immunoSEQ multiplex PCR, while the TCRdb copy is restricted to in-frame clones and leaves out a portion. Clone size and the V and J calls come from that table; the DNA yielded D and trimming. The table lists 140,000 to 150,000 clones, roughly 84% of them singletons. This clonotype was obtained from a man in his sixties with active or convalescent COVID-19. The chain carries TRBV5-1 and TRBJ2-2; TRBD1 matches 11 bases. The specimen was peripheral blood. CDR3 amino acids: CASSWGTGGTGELFF. The CDR3 DNA is TGCGCCAGCAGCTGGGGGACAGGGGGCACCGGGGAGCTGTTTTTT.